This TCR beta chain is from a study of T cell repertoires in cytomegalovirus infection. Each CDR3 protein gets one entry after TCRdb re-called the reads with MiXCR. This sample has about 490,000 distinct CDR3 sequences, with roughly 29% found just once. The CDR3 covers 12 residues. Germline lookup yields CDR1 SGHNT and CDR2 YENEEA. V lost 6 bases and J 8 bases, leaving 11 bases between the germline ends. Sequenced material: PBMCs. This sequence originates from a human donor in good health (CMV status not recorded). Some clones in this sample may be carry-over from other donors' samples. V and J are TRBV11-3 and TRBJ2-1; D unclear. The CDR3 DNA reads as TGTGCCAGCAGGGGCAGTTTGGATGAGCAGTTCTTC. This codes for CASRGSLDEQFF. The full variable domain, rest sourced from reference TRBV11-3 and TRBJ2-1, is EAGVVQSPRYKIIEKKQPVAFWCNPISGHNTLYWYLQNLGQGPELLIRYENEEAVDDSQLPKDRFSAERLKGVDSTLKIQPAELGDSAVYLCASRGSLDEQFFGPGTRLTVL.